The rows below give T cell receptor beta chains drawn from one sample of a study of control samples from healthy donors and cancer patients. TCRdb's copy holds only in-frame clones and misses some; the assay was immunoSEQ multiplex PCR. The data show fewer than 200,000 clones, with roughly 90% seen just once and more than 10% held by the top ten. Sequencing used blood. These TCRs come from a man aged 30 to 45 in good health. CDR3s include the opening cysteine and the closing phenylalanine or tryptophan. A D gene is named only where the DNA matches it firmly. Clone size is shown for a subset of rows, as once, few, many or a class of expanded clone.

V	size	D	J	CDR3	DNA
TRBV25-1	-	-	TRBJ1-1	CASSAGTPRSTEAFF	TGTGCCAGCAGTGCGGGGACACCCCGAAGCACTGAAGCTTTCTTT
TRBV4-3	-	TRBD1	TRBJ1-1	CASRVPGQRIEAFF	TGCGCCAGCAGGGTACCGGGACAGAGGATAGAAGCTTTCTTT
TRBV6-1	-	-	TRBJ1-5	CASSENYNQPQHF	TGTGCCAGCAGTGAAAATTACAATCAGCCCCAGCATTTT
TRBV5-6	-	-	TRBJ1-2	CASSRFGNYGYTF	TGTGCCAGCAGCCGTTTCGGTAACTATGGCTACACCTTC
TRBV5-4	-	-	TRBJ2-1	CASSPGNEQFF	TGTGCCAGCAGCCCCGGAAATGAGCAGTTCTTC
TRBV9	-	TRBD1	TRBJ1-3	CASSGTGTVGNTIYF	TGTGCCAGCAGCGGAACCGGGACAGTTGGGAACACCATATATTTT
TRBV24-1	-	TRBD1	TRBJ2-3	CATSRQGGTQYF	TGTGCCACCAGCCGACAGGGGGGTACGCAGTATTTT
TRBV7-2	-	-	TRBJ1-5	CASSLVAAGNQPQHF	TGTGCCAGCAGCTTAGTGGCTGCGGGCAATCAGCCCCAGCATTTT
TRBV5-8	-	-	TRBJ2-7	CASREWGSPRGYEQYF	TGTGCCAGCAGAGAGTGGGGATCTCCGAGAGGCTACGAGCAGTACTTC
TRBV27	once	-	TRBJ2-1	CASSPGPYNEQFF	TGTGCCAGCAGCCCGGGGCCCTACAATGAGCAGTTCTTC
TRBV18	-	TRBD1	TRBJ2-7	CASSPKRGGHGYEQYF	TGTGCCAGCTCACCCAAGAGAGGGGGCCATGGGTACGAGCAGTACTTC
TRBV7-9	-	-	TRBJ2-6	CASSPLSPGPGANVLTF	TGTGCCAGCAGCCCACTTAGCCCAGGGCCCGGGGCCAACGTCCTGACTTTC
TRBV5-1	-	-	TRBJ2-1	CASSLGGSRYNEQFF	TGCGCCAGCAGCCTGGGAGGAAGTCGGTACAATGAGCAGTTCTTC
TRBV7-2	-	-	TRBJ2-1	CASSFRALAGSNEQFF	TGTGCCAGCAGCTTCAGGGCGCTAGCAGGGAGCAATGAGCAGTTCTTC
TRBV28	-	-	TRBJ1-5	CASRRTGIFSNQPQHF	TGTGCCAGCAGGAGAACAGGGATCTTTAGCAATCAGCCCCAGCATTTT
TRBV3-1/TRBV3-2	-	-	TRBJ1-1	CASSLLVAGWAFF	TGTGCCAGCAGCCTACTTGTGGCAGGCTGGGCTTTCTTT
TRBV3-1/TRBV3-2	-	-	TRBJ2-7	CASSQTDYEQYF	TGTGCCAGCAGCCAAACGGACTACGAGCAGTACTTC
TRBV12-3/TRBV12-4	-	-	TRBJ1-2	CASSLMWGAGITF	-
TRBV27	-	-	TRBJ2-7	CASSLYSSYEQYF	TGTGCCAGCAGTTTATACAGCTCCTACGAGCAGTACTTC
TRBV2	once	-	TRBJ2-5	CASKVKETQYF	TGTGCCAGCAAGGTCAAGGAGACCCAGTACTTC
TRBV6-1	-	-	TRBJ1-6	CASSEARDGGAPLHF	TGTGCCAGCAGTGAAGCTCGGGACGGGGGCGCACCCCTCCACTTT
TRBV4-1	-	TRBD1	TRBJ1-3	CASSQGGTGGHTIYF	TGCGCCAGCAGCCAAGGGGGGACAGGGGGCCACACCATATATTTT
TRBV18	once	TRBD1	TRBJ2-7	CASSPRLGDRGINEQYF	TGTGCCAGCTCACCACGGTTAGGGGACAGGGGTATCAACGAGCAGTACTTC
TRBV15	-	-	TRBJ1-6	CATSAREGNNSPLHF	TGTGCCACCAGCGCGAGGGAGGGAAATAATTCACCCCTCCACTTT
TRBV6-5	-	-	TRBJ2-7	CASSYGDGPYEQYF	TGTGCCAGCAGTTACGGGGACGGACCCTACGAGCAGTACTTC
TRBV7-9	-	-	TRBJ1-4	CASSLRGDNEKLFF	TGTGCCAGCAGCTTGAGGGGGGATAATGAAAAACTGTTTTTT
TRBV4-3	few	-	TRBJ2-7	CASSQGTDSPTYEQYF	TGCGCCAGCAGCCAAGGGACGGACTCACCGACCTACGAGCAGTACTTC
TRBV6-1	-	-	TRBJ1-5	CASSERGGWAQPQHF	TGTGCCAGCAGTGAACGTGGGGGGTGGGCTCAGCCCCAGCATTTT
TRBV5-6	-	-	TRBJ2-7	CASSERQVYEQYF	TGTGCCAGCAGCGAAAGACAGGTCTACGAGCAGTACTTC
TRBV18	-	-	TRBJ2-7	CASSPDISSYEQYF	TGTGCCAGCTCACCTGACATTTCCTCCTACGAGCAGTACTTC
TRBV5-1	-	-	TRBJ1-4	CASSLEWGNEKLFF	TGCGCCAGCAGCTTGGAATGGGGTAATGAAAAACTGTTTTTT
TRBV5-8	-	TRBD2	TRBJ2-1	CASSSDTSGYNEQFF	TGTGCCAGCAGCTCAGACACTAGCGGGTACAATGAGCAGTTCTTC
TRBV5-1	-	TRBD2	TRBJ2-7	CASSLMSSGGAVEEQYF	TGCGCCAGCAGCTTGATGTCTAGCGGGGGGGCGGTGGAGGAGCAGTACTTC
TRBV27	-	-	TRBJ2-4	CASSPLGVGGLAKNIQYF	TGTGCCAGCAGCCCTCTCGGAGTGGGAGGTTTAGCCAAAAACATTCAGTACTTC
TRBV9	-	-	TRBJ1-1	CASSPQKGEAFF	TGTGCCAGCAGCCCTCAGAAGGGGGAAGCTTTCTTT
TRBV5-5	-	-	TRBJ1-2	CASSFSGAEGYTF	TGTGCCAGCAGCTTCAGCGGGGCGGAAGGCTACACCTTC
TRBV7-2	-	-	TRBJ2-1	CASSRGAGSYNEQFF	TGTGCCAGCAGCCGGGGCGCGGGGAGCTACAATGAGCAGTTCTTC
TRBV7-9	-	-	TRBJ1-1	CASSFEGDSRWMNTEAFF	TGTGCCAGCAGCTTCGAAGGGGATAGTAGGTGGATGAACACTGAAGCTTTCTTT
TRBV7-3	-	-	TRBJ2-2	CASSLGPGGNGELFF	TGTGCCAGCAGCTTAGGACCCGGGGGCAACGGGGAGCTGTTTTTT
TRBV28	-	-	TRBJ2-3	CASSFPLGGRTDTQYF	TGTGCCAGCAGTTTCCCTCTCGGGGGGCGCACAGATACGCAGTATTTT
TRBV28	once	TRBD1	TRBJ1-2	CASSVPLNRQGLNYGYTF	TGTGCCAGCAGTGTCCCCCTTAACCGACAGGGGCTCAACTATGGCTACACCTTC
TRBV5-1	-	TRBD1	TRBJ2-2	CASSLQGYTGELFF	TGCGCCAGCAGCTTACAGGGGTACACCGGGGAGCTGTTTTTT
TRBV15	-	-	TRBJ2-7	CATSGNSYEQYF	TGTGCCACCAGCGGCAACTCCTACGAGCAGTACTTC
TRBV11-2	-	-	TRBJ1-2	CASSLTEANYGYTF	TGTGCCAGCAGCTTAACCGAAGCTAACTATGGCTACACCTTC
TRBV3-1/TRBV3-2	-	-	TRBJ2-1	CASSQHGGGHNEQFF	TGTGCCAGCAGCCAGCACGGAGGGGGGCACAATGAGCAGTTCTTC
TRBV7-2	-	TRBD2	TRBJ2-3	CASSSGLAGSDTQYF	TGTGCCAGCAGCTCGGGACTAGCGGGATCAGATACGCAGTATTTT
TRBV5-6	-	-	TRBJ2-7	CASSFSRAAQYF	TGTGCCAGCAGCTTCAGCAGGGCCGCGCAGTACTTC
TRBV28	-	-	TRBJ1-5	CAILQGWDQPQHF	TGTGCCATTTTACAGGGATGGGATCAGCCCCAGCATTTT
TRBV19	-	-	TRBJ1-5	CASGGLNQPQHF	TGTGCCAGTGGCGGACTAAATCAGCCCCAGCATTTT
TRBV3-1/TRBV3-2	-	-	TRBJ1-1	CASSQSDFWNTEAFF	TGTGCCAGCAGCCAGTCCGACTTCTGGAACACTGAAGCTTTCTTT
TRBV5-6	-	-	TRBJ1-2	CASSYSGRANYGYTF	TGTGCCAGCAGCTATTCCGGGAGAGCTAACTATGGCTACACCTTC